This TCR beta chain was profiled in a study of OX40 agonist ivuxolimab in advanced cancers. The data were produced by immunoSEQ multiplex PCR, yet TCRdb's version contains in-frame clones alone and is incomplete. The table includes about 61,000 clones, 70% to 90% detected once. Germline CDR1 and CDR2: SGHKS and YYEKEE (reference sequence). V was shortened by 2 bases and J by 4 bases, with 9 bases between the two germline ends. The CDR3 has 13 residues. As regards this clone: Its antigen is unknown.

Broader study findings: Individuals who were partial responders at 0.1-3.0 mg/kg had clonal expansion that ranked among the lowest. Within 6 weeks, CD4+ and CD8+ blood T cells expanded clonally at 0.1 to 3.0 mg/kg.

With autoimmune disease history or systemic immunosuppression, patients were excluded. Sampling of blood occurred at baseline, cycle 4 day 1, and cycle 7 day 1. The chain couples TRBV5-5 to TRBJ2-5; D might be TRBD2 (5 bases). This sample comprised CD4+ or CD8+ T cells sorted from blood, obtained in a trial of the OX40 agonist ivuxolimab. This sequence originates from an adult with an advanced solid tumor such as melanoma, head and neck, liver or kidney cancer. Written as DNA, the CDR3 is TGTGCCAGCAGCTTCGTGGGGAGAGAGACCCAGTACTTC. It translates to CASSFVGRETQYF.